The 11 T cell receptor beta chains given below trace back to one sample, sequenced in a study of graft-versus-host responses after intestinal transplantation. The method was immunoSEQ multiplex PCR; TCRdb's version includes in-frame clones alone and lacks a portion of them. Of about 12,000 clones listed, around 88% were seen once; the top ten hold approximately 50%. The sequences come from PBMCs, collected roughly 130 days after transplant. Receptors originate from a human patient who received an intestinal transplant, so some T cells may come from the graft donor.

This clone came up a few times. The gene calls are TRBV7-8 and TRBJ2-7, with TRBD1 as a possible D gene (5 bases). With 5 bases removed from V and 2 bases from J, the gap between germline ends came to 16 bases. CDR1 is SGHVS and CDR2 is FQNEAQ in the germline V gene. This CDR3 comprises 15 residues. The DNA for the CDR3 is TGTGCCAGCAGCCTACAGGAGACGGCGACCTACGAGCAGTACTTC. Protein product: CASSLQETATYEQYF. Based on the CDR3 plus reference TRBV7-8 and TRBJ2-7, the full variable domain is GAGVSQSPRYKVAKRGQDVALRCDPISGHVSLFWYQQALGQGPEFLTYFQNEAQLDKSGLPSDRFFAERPEGSVSTLKIQRTQQEDSAVYLCASSLQETATYEQYFGPGTRLTVT.

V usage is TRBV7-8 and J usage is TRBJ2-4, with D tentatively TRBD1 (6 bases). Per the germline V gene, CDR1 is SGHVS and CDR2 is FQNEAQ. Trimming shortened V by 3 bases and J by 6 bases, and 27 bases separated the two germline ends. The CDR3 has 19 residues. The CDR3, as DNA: TGTGCCAGCAGCTTCAAGCCCCGGGACACTTTAGGGAGCAGAAACATTCAGTACTTC. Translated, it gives CASSFKPRDTLGSRNIQYF.

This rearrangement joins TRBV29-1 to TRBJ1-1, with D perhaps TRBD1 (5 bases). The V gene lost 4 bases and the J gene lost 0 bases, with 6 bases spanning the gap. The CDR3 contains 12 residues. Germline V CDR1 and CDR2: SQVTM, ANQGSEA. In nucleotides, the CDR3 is TGCAGCGTTGCGGACATGAACACTGAAGCTTTCTTT. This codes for CSVADMNTEAFF.

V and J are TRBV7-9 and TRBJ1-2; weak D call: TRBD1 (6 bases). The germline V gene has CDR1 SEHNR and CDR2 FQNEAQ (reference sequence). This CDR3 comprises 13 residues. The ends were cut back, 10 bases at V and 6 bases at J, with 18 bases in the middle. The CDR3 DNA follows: TGTGCCACCGACCCGGGGGCGTTTGATGGCTACACCTTC. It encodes CATDPGAFDGYTF.

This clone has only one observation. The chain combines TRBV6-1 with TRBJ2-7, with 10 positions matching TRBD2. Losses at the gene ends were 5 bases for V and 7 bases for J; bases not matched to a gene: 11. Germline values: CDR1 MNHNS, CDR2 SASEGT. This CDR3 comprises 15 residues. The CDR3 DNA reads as TGTGCCAGCAGTCGGATGAGCGGGGGGGCCGATGAGCAGTACTTC. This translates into CASSRMSGGADEQYF.

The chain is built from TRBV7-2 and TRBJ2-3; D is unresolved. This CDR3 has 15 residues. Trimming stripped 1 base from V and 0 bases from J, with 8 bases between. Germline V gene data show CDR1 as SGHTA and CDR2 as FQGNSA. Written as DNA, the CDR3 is TGTGCCAGCAGCTTAGTTGCGACTAGCACAGATACGCAGTATTTT. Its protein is CASSLVATSTDTQYF. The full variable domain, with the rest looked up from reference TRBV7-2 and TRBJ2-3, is GAGVSQSPSNKVTEKGKDVELRCDPISGHTALYWYRQSLGQGLEFLIYFQGNSAPDKSGLPSDRFSAERTGGSVSTLTIQRTQQEDSAVYLCASSLVATSTDTQYFGPGTRLTVL.

In nucleotides, the CDR3 is TGTGCCAGCAGTTGGGGCTATGGCTACACCTTC. Translation gives CASSWGYGYTF. This chain links TRBV6-8 with TRBJ1-2; D not certain. CDR3 length: 11 amino acids. Germline CDR1 is MNHGY and CDR2 is SAAAGT. The germline V and J ends were trimmed by 4 bases and 4 bases, with 4 bases remaining between them.

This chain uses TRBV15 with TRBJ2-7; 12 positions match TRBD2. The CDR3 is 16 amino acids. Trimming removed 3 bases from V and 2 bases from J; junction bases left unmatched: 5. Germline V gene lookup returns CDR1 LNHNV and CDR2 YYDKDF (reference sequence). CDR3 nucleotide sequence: TGTGCCACCAGCAGCCTACTAGCGGGAGGCCCCTACGAGCAGTACTTC. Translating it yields CATSSLLAGGPYEQYF.

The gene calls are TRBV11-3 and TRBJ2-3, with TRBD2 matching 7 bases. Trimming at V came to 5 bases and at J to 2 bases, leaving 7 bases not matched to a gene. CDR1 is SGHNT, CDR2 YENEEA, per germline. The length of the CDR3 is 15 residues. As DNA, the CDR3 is TGTGCCAGCAGCGCGAGTGGGGGGGACACAGATACGCAGTATTTT. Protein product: CASSASGGDTDTQYF. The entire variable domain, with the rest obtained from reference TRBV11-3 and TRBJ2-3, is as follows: EAGVVQSPRYKIIEKKQPVAFWCNPISGHNTLYWYLQNLGQGPELLIRYENEEAVDDSQLPKDRFSAERLKGVDSTLKIQPAELGDSAVYLCASSASGGDTDTQYFGPGTRLTVL.

The CDR3 DNA sequence: TGCGCCAGCAGCTTGGTGGTAAACTATGGCTACACCTTC. It encodes CASSLVVNYGYTF. The rearrangement joins TRBV5-1 to TRBJ1-2; D remains ambiguous. This CDR3 region has 13 residues. The V gene lost 0 bases and the J gene lost 2 bases, with 5 bases spanning the gap. Germline CDR1 and CDR2: SGHRS and YFSETQ.

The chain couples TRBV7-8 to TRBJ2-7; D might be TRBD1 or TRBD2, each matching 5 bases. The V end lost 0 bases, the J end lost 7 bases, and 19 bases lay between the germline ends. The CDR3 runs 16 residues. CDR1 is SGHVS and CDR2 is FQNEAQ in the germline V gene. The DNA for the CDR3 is TGTGCCAGCAGCTTAGCGGCAGGGACGCCCCAAGGGGAGCAGTACTTC. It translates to CASSLAAGTPQGEQYF. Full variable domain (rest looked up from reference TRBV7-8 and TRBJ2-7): GAGVSQSPRYKVAKRGQDVALRCDPISGHVSLFWYQQALGQGPEFLTYFQNEAQLDKSGLPSDRFFAERPEGSVSTLKIQRTQQEDSAVYLCASSLAAGTPQGEQYFGPGTRLTVT.